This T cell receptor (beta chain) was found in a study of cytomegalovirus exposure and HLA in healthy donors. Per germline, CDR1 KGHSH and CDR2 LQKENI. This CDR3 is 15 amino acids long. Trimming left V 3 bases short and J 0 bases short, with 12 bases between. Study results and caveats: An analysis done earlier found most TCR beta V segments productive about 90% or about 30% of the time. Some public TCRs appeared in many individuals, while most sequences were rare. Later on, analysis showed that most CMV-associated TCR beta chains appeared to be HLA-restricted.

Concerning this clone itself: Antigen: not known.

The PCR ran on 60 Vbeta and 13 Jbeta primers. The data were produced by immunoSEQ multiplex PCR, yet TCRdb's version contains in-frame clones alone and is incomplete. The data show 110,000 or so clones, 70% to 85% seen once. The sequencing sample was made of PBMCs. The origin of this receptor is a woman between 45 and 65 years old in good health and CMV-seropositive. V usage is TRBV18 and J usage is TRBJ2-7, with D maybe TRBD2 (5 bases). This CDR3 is CASSPESGYSYEQYF. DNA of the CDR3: TGTGCCAGCTCACCCGAAAGCGGATACTCCTACGAGCAGTACTTC.